The rows below give T cell receptor beta chains drawn from one sample of a study of CD8+CD57+ T cells in acquired aplastic anemia. A single record per CDR3 protein comes from TCRdb applying MiXCR to the reads. The sample has about 180,000 distinct CDR3 sequences; approximately 48% are singletons. The sequenced sample was sorted CD4+, CD8+, or CD8+CD57+ T cells (not recorded which) from PBMCs. The receptors originated from a human donor with aplastic anemia. The CDR3 runs from the conserved cysteine through the conserved F or W. D genes are given only for firm matches. Clone size is stated in some rows and not others, as once, few, many or a class when expanded.

v_call	d_call	clone_size	j_call	cdr3_nt	cdr3_aa
TRBV20-1	NA	once	TRBJ1-1	TGCAGTGCTAGATCGGGGCCGGGGGACACTGAAGCTTTCTTT	CSARSGPGDTEAFF
TRBV19	NA	many	TRBJ2-4	TGTGCCAGTAGTACTTGGGGATTGGCGGCCAAAAACATTCAGTACTTC	CASSTWGLAAKNIQYF
TRBV7-3	NA	NA	TRBJ1-1	TGTGCCAGCAGCTTAACTACCATGACTGAAGCTTTCTTT	CASSLTTMTEAFF
TRBV3-1	TRBD1	few	TRBJ1-4	TGTGCCAGCAGCCAAAGACAGGGTTTTTATGAAAAACTGTTTTTT	CASSQRQGFYEKLFF
TRBV29-1	TRBD1	NA	TRBJ1-2	TGCAGCGTCGCGGACAGGGACTATGGCTACACCTTC	CSVADRDYGYTF
TRBV12-3/TRBV12-4	NA	many	TRBJ2-1	TGTGCCAGCAGTTTGGTTGCGACAGGCGGGTACAATGAGCAGTTCTTC	CASSLVATGGYNEQFF
TRBV10-3	TRBD2	NA	TRBJ2-3	TGTGCCATCAGTTCGGGGGGGCCCTCAGTTCAGTATTTT	CAISSGGPSVQYF
TRBV14	TRBD2	few	TRBJ2-1	TGTGCCAGCAGCCACCGTTACTCGGGGGGAAACTACAATGAGCAGTTCTTC	CASSHRYSGGNYNEQFF
TRBV15	NA	NA	TRBJ2-1	TGTGCCACCAGCAGAGATCGGGGCCGAGCGACCTACAATGAGCAGTTCTTC	CATSRDRGRATYNEQFF
TRBV2	TRBD1	NA	TRBJ2-7	TGTGCCGCCAGCCTGGGGACAGTCCCCTACGAGCAGTACTTC	CAASLGTVPYEQYF
TRBV29-1	NA	few	TRBJ1-2	TGCAGCGTTGCTGGCAGGAACTATGGCTACACCTTC	CSVAGRNYGYTF
TRBV24-1	NA	NA	TRBJ2-7	TGTGCCACCAGTGTAGGGGTGATAGTTGAGCAGTACTTC	CATSVGVIVEQYF
TRBV2	TRBD1	many	TRBJ2-3	TGTGCCAGCAGTATCCGGACAGGGGGCAATACGCAGTATTTT	CASSIRTGGNTQYF